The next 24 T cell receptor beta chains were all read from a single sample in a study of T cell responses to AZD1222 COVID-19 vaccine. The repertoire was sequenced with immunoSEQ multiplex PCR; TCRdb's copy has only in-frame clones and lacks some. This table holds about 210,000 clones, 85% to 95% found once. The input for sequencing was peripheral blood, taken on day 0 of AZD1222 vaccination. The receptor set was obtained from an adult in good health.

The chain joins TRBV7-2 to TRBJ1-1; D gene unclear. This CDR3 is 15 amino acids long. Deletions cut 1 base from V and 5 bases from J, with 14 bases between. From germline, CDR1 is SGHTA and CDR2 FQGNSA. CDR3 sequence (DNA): TGTGCCAGCAGCTTAGGGAGGGCCGTTGGGACTGAAGCTTTCTTT. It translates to CASSLGRAVGTEAFF. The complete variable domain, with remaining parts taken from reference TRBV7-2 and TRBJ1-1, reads GAGVSQSPSNKVTEKGKDVELRCDPISGHTALYWYRQSLGQGLEFLIYFQGNSAPDKSGLPSDRFSAERTGGSVSTLTIQRTQQEDSAVYLCASSLGRAVGTEAFFGQGTRLTVV.

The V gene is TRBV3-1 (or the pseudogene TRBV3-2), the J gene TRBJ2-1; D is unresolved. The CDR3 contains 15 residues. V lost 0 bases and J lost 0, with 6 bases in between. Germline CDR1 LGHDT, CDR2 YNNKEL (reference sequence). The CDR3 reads CASSQDRSSYNEQFF. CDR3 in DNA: TGTGCCAGCAGCCAAGATAGGAGCTCCTACAATGAGCAGTTCTTC.

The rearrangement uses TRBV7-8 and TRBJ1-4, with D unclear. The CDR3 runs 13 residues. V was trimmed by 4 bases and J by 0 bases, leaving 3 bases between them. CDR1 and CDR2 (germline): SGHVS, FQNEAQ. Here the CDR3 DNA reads TGTGCCAGCAGCTCTTCAACTAATGAAAAACTGTTTTTT. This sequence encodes CASSSSTNEKLFF. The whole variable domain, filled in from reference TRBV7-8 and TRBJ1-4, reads GAGVSQSPRYKVAKRGQDVALRCDPISGHVSLFWYQQALGQGPEFLTYFQNEAQLDKSGLPSDRFFAERPEGSVSTLKIQRTQQEDSAVYLCASSSSTNEKLFFGSGTQLSVL.

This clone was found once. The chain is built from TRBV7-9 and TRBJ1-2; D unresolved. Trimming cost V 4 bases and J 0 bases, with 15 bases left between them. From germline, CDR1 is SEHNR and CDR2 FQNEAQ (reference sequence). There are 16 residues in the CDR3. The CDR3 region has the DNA TGTGCCAGCAGCTCGAGCAGCGCGGGCTCTAACTATGGCTACACCTTC. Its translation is CASSSSSAGSNYGYTF.

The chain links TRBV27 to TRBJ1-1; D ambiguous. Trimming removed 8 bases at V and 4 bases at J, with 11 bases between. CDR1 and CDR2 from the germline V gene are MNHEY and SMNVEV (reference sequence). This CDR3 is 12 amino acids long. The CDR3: CASQTHGTEAFF. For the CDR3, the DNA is TGTGCCAGCCAAACTCACGGCACTGAAGCTTTCTTT.

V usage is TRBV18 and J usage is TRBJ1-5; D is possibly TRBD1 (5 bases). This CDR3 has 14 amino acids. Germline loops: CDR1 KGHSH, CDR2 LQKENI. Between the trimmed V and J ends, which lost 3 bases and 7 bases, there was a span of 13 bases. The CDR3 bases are TGTGCCAGCTCACCGGAGAGGGGAGGACAGCCCCAGCATTTT. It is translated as CASSPERGGQPQHF. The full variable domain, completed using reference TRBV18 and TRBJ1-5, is NAGVMQNPRHLVRRRGQEARLRCSPMKGHSHVYWYRQLPEEGLKFMVYLQKENIIDESGMPKERFSAEFPKEGPSILRIQQVVRGDSAAYFCASSPERGGQPQHFGDGTRLSIL.

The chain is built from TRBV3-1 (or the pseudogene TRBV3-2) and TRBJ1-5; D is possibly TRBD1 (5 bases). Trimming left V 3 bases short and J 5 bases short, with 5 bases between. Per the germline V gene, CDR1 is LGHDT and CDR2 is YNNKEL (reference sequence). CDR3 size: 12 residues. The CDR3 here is CASSQGHQPQHF. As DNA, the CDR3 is TGTGCCAGCAGCCAGGGGCATCAGCCCCAGCATTTT.

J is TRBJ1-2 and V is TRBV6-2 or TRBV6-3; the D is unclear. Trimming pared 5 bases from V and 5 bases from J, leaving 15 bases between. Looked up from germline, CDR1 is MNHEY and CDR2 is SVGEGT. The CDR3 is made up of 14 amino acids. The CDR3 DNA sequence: TGTGCCAGCAGTCACCTCGGGTCCGGTTATGGCTACACCTTC. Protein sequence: CASSHLGSGYGYTF.

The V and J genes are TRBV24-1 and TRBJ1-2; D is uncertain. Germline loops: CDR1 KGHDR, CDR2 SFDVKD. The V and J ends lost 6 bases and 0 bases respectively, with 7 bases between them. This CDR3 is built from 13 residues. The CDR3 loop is CATSTTTNYGYTF. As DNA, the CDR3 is TGTGCCACCAGTACGACTACTAACTATGGCTACACCTTC.

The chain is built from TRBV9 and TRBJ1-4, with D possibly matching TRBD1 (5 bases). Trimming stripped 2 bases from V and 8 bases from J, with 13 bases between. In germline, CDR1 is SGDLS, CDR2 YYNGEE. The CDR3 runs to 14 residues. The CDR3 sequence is CASSVAAGLEKLFF. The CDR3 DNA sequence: TGTGCCAGCAGCGTGGCGGCGGGGCTGGAAAAACTGTTTTTT.

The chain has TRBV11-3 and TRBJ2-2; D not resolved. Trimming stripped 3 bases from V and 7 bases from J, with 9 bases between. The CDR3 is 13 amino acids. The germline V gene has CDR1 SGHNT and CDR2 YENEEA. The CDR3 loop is CASSFSSGGELFF. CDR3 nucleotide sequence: TGTGCCAGCAGCTTTTCATCGGGCGGGGAGCTGTTTTTT.

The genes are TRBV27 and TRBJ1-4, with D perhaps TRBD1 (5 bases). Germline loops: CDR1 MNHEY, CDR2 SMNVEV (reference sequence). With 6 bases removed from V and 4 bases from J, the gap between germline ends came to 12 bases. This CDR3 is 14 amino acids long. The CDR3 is CASSTRRDNEKLFF. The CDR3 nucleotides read TGTGCCAGCAGCACCCGCAGGGATAATGAAAAACTGTTTTTT.

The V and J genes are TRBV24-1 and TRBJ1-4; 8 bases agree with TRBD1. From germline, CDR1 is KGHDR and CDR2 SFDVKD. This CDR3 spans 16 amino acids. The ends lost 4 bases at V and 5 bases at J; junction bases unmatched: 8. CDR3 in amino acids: CATSEKQGDWNEKLFF. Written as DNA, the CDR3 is TGTGCCACCAGTGAGAAACAGGGGGATTGGAATGAAAAACTGTTTTTT.

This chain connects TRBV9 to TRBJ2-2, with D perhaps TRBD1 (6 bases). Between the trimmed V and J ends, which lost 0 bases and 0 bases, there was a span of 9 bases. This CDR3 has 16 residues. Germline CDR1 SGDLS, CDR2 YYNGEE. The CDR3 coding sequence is TGTGCCAGCAGCGTAGGAGGGACAACGAACACCGGGGAGCTGTTTTTT. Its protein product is CASSVGGTTNTGELFF.

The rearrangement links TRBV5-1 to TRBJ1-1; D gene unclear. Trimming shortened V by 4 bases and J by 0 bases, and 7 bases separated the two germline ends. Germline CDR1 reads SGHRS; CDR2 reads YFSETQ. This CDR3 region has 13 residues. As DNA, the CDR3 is TGCGCCAGCAGCCCTAGGGTGAACACTGAAGCTTTCTTT. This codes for CASSPRVNTEAFF.

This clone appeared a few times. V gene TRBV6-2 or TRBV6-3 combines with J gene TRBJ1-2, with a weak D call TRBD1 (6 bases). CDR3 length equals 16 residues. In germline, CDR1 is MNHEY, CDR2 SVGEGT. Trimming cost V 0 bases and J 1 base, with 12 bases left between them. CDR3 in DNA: TGTGCCAGCAGTTACTCGGCGGCAGGGGATAACTATGGCTACACCTTC. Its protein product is CASSYSAAGDNYGYTF.

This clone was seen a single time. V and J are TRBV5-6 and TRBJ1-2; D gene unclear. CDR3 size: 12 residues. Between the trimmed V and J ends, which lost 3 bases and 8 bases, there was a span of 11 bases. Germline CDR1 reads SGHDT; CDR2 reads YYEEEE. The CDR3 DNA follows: TGTGCCAGCAGCTCCCATATTACGGGCTACACCTTC. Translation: CASSSHITGYTF.

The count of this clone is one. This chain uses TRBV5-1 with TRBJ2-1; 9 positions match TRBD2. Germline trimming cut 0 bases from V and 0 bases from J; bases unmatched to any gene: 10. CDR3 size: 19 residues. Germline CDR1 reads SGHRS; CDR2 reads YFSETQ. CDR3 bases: TGCGCCAGCAGCTTGGCCGCCAGCGGGGGGTTGAGCTCCTACAATGAGCAGTTCTTC. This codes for CASSLAASGGLSSYNEQFF.

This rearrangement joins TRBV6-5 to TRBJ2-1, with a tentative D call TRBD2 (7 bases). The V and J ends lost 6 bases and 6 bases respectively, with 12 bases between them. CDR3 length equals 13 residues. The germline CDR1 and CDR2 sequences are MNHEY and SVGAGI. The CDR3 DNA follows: TGTGCCAGCAGAGGGGGGGGGTTCAATGAGCAGTTCTTC. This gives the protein CASRGGGFNEQFF.

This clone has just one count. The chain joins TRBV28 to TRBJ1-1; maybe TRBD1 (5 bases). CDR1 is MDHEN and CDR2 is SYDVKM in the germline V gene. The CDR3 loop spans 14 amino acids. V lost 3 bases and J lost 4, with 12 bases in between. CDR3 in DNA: TGTGCCAGCAGTTTGTCCAGGGTCGGCACTGAAGCTTTCTTT. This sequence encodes CASSLSRVGTEAFF.

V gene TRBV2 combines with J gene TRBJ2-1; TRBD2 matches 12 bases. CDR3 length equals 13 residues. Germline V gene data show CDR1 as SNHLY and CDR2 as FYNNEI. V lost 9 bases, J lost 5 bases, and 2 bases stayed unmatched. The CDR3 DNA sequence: TGTGCCAGGGGACTAGCGGGCGACAATGAGCAGTTCTTC. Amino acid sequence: CARGLAGDNEQFF. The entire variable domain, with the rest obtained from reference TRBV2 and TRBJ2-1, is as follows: EPEVTQTPSHQVTQMGQEVILRCVPISNHLYFYWYRQILGQKVEFLVSFYNNEISEKSEIFDDQFSVERPDGSNFTLKIRSTKLEDSAMYFCARGLAGDNEQFFGPGTRLTVL.

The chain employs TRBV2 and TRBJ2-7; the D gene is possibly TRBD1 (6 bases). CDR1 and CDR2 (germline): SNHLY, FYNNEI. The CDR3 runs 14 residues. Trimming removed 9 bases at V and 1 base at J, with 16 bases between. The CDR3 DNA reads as TGTGCCAGTCAACAGGGAAGAAGGTCCTACGAGCAGTACTTC. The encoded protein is CASQQGRRSYEQYF.

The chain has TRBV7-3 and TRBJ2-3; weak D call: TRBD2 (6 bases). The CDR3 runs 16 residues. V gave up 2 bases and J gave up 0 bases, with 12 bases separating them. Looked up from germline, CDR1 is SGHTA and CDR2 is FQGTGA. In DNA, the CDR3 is TGTGCCAGCAGCTTAGGGTCCGGGGGTAGCACAGATACGCAGTATTTT. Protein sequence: CASSLGSGGSTDTQYF.

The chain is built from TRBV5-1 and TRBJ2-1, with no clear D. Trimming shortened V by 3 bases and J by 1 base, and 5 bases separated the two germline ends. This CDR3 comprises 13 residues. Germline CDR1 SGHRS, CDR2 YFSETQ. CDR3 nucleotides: TGCGCCAGCAGCTACGGGTCCTACAATGAGCAGTTCTTC. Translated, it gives CASSYGSYNEQFF.